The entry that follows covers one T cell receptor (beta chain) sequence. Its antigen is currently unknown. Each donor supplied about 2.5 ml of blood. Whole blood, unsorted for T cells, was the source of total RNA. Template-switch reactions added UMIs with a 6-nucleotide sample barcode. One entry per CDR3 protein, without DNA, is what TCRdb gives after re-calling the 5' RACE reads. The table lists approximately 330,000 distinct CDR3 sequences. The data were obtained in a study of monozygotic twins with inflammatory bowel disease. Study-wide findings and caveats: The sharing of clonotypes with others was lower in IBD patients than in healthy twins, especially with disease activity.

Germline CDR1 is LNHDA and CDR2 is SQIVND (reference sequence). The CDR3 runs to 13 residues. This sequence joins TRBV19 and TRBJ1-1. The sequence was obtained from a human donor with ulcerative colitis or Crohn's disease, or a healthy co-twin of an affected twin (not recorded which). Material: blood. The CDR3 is CASSITSGTEAFF.